This TCR beta chain is from a study of post-analysis software for immune sequencing data. Tagging with unique molecular identifiers was a feature of the TCR beta cDNA libraries. There were about 0.85 to 11 million T cells, and 450,000 to 550,000 cDNA molecules came from them. TCRdb re-called the PCR reads with MiXCR, one entry per CDR3 protein. The repertoire holds more than 450,000 distinct CDR3 sequences, 44% seen once, with around 1.7% in the top ten. The sequencing sample was made of blood. This sequence originates from a girl aged 5-17 years with multiple sclerosis.

In DNA form, the CDR3 reads TGCGCCAGCAGCCGGGGATTAGAAATCGTTGGGGACGAGCAGTACTTC. Translation gives CASSRGLEIVGDEQYF. The rearrangement links TRBV4-1 to TRBJ2-7; no reliable D call. V was shortened by 4 bases and J by 5 bases, with 21 bases between the two germline ends. The CDR3 is 16 amino acids. The germline gives CDR1 MGHRA, CDR2 YSYEKL.